These T cell receptor beta chains were read from a single sample in a study of blood T cell repertoires in COVID-19. Here immunoSEQ multiplex PCR was the method, and the copy in TCRdb shows in-frame clones only, minus some. The sample comprises roughly 300,000 clones, about 87% of which are singletons, and approximately 5% rests with the top ten. The material sequenced was PBMCs or T cells enriched from blood (not recorded which). Every receptor here comes from a woman in her twenties or thirties who had recovered from COVID-19. Both conserved end residues are part of each CDR3. A D gene is named only where the DNA matches it firmly. Clone size, where shown, is once, few, many, or a class for clones that have expanded.

v_call	d_call	j_call	clone_size	cdr3_nt	cdr3_aa
TRBV9	-	TRBJ1-1	-	TGTGCCAGCAGCGTTGGCCAGGTGGGTGTCACTGAAGCTTTCTTT	CASSVGQVGVTEAFF
TRBV5-1	-	TRBJ1-1	-	TGCGCCAGCAGCTTTGGGGGCACCATGAACACTGAAGCTTTCTTT	CASSFGGTMNTEAFF
TRBV7-2	TRBD1	TRBJ1-1	-	TGTGCCAGCAGCTTAGACGGGACAGGGACCACTGAAGCTTTCTTT	CASSLDGTGTTEAFF
TRBV12-3/TRBV12-4	-	TRBJ2-7	-	TGTGCCAGCAGTTTGGGGACTGACGAGCAGTACTTC	CASSLGTDEQYF
TRBV7-2	-	TRBJ2-3	-	TGTGCCAGCAGCCGCCCTACGTTGGGGCGGGGGCCGCCAGATACGCAGTATTTT	CASSRPTLGRGPPDTQYF
TRBV2	-	TRBJ1-6	-	TGTGCCAGCGCCTCACAGCCACTTAGCTCCTATAATTCACCCCTCCACTTT	CASASQPLSSYNSPLHF
TRBV7-9	TRBD1	TRBJ1-1	-	TGTGCCAGCAGCTTCTACAGGGGGAACACTGAAGCTTTCTTT	CASSFYRGNTEAFF
TRBV5-1	TRBD2	TRBJ2-7	-	TGCGCCAGCAGCTTAGCTAGCGGGGCCCTTTGGGAGCAGTACTTC	CASSLASGALWEQYF
TRBV7-2	-	TRBJ1-1	-	TGTGCCAGCAGCTTAGAGGGGGGGAGCAACCAAGGCGAAGCTTTCTTT	CASSLEGGSNQGEAFF
TRBV30	-	TRBJ1-3	-	TGTGCCTGGAGTCAGGGGATAGGGTCTGGAAACACCATATATTTT	CAWSQGIGSGNTIYF
TRBV5-1	TRBD1	TRBJ2-7	-	TGCGCCAGCAGCTTGCGACAGGGCTACGAGCAGTACTTC	CASSLRQGYEQYF
TRBV6-5	-	TRBJ1-1	-	TGTGCCAGCAGTTACTCAGGGAGGGCGAGGACTGAAGCTTTCTTT	CASSYSGRARTEAFF
TRBV7-2	TRBD1	TRBJ1-6	-	TGTGCCAGCAGCACAGTCCCGGGACAGGATAATTCACCCCTCCACTTT	CASSTVPGQDNSPLHF
TRBV5-5	-	TRBJ1-2	-	TGTGCCAGCAGCCCGTGGACAGACTATGGCTACACCTTC	CASSPWTDYGYTF
TRBV14	-	TRBJ1-3	few	TGTGCCAGCAGCCAAGATGGGGCAGGACCTTCTGGAAACACCATATATTTT	CASSQDGAGPSGNTIYF
TRBV7-9	-	TRBJ2-5	-	TGTGCCAGCAGCTTGGGGCCCCAAGAGACCCAGTACTTC	CASSLGPQETQYF
TRBV9	-	TRBJ2-2	-	TGTGCCAGCAGCCCCGCTACCCGGGAGCTGTTTTTT	CASSPATRELFF
TRBV19	-	TRBJ2-7	-	TGTGCCAGCCTCTCCCCCGCCTACGAGCAGTACTTC	CASLSPAYEQYF
TRBV2	-	TRBJ1-6	-	TGTGCCAGCAGTGAAGCAAAAGGCAGGGGTACAGATTCACCCCTCCACTTT	CASSEAKGRGTDSPLHF
TRBV7-2	TRBD1	TRBJ1-2	-	TGTGCCAGCAGCTTAGTCCGCCAGGGGGCAGGCTACACCTTC	CASSLVRQGAGYTF
TRBV28	-	TRBJ1-2	-	TGTGCCAGCAGTTTAAGAGGTTGGCAAGGCTACACCTTC	CASSLRGWQGYTF
TRBV6-5	-	TRBJ1-6	-	TGTGCCAGCACCCGGAGCTCCTATAATTCACCCCTCCACTTT	CASTRSSYNSPLHF
TRBV19	TRBD2	TRBJ2-1	-	TGTGCCAGTAGTATCTCGGGGGGCTCCTACAATGAGCAGTTCTTC	CASSISGGSYNEQFF
TRBV9	-	TRBJ1-2	-	TGTGCCAGCAGCGTAGATTATCTCGGGGGCTACACCTTC	CASSVDYLGGYTF
TRBV11-2	TRBD2	TRBJ2-1	-	TGTGCCAGCAGCACATCTAGCGGGTCCTACAATGAGCAGTTCTTC	CASSTSSGSYNEQFF
TRBV19	TRBD1	TRBJ1-2	-	TGTGCCAGTACTCAAGGTCAGGGGGCGTTTCATGGCTACACCTTC	CASTQGQGAFHGYTF
TRBV6-5	-	TRBJ2-7	-	TGTGCCAGCAGTAAGGGGCGGTTCTCCTACGAGCAGTACTTC	CASSKGRFSYEQYF
TRBV12-3/TRBV12-4	-	TRBJ1-2	-	TGTGCCAGCAGTATACAGGAGAACTATGGCTACACCTTC	CASSIQENYGYTF
TRBV2	TRBD1	TRBJ1-1	-	TGTGCCAGCAATCTCGATCCGGGACAGAATGAAGCTTTCTTT	CASNLDPGQNEAFF
TRBV7-2	-	TRBJ1-5	-	TGTGCCAGCAGCCCCAACCGGGATCAGCCCCAGCATTTT	CASSPNRDQPQHF
TRBV5-1	-	TRBJ2-1	-	TGCGCCAGCAGCGTCCGGGACACAAACAATGAGCAGTTCTTC	CASSVRDTNNEQFF
TRBV7-8	TRBD1	TRBJ1-2	-	TGTGCCAGCAGCCACCTCTCGACAGGGAATTATGGCTACACCTTC	CASSHLSTGNYGYTF
TRBV3-1/TRBV3-2	-	TRBJ2-5	-	TGTGCCAGCAGCCCGCGCGAGGCGACCCAGTACTTC	CASSPREATQYF
TRBV7-9	-	TRBJ2-1	-	TGTGCCAGCAGCCCCCTTACCTACAATGAGCAGTTCTTC	CASSPLTYNEQFF
TRBV6-5	TRBD1	TRBJ2-7	few	TGTGCCAGCAAGGTGACAGGGGAGAGCTACGAGCAGTACTTC	CASKVTGESYEQYF
TRBV7-2	-	TRBJ2-7	-	TGTGCCAGCAGCTTATTCGCCTACGAGCAGTACTTC	CASSLFAYEQYF
TRBV7-8	-	TRBJ1-5	once	TGTGCCAGCAGCTTAGCGTTAGACTCTGTCCAGCATTTT	CASSLALDSVQHF
TRBV2	-	TRBJ2-1	-	TGTGCCAGCAGTGTTTTAAAGGGGAGGAATGAGCAGTTCTTC	CASSVLKGRNEQFF
TRBV5-1	TRBD1	TRBJ2-7	once	TGCGCCAGCAGCGCTAGGGGGACAGGGGGAAATATCTACGAGCAGTACTTC	CASSARGTGGNIYEQYF
TRBV10-2	-	TRBJ1-1	-	TGCGCCAGCAGTGAGCTTGACAGTGAAGCTTTCTTT	CASSELDSEAFF
TRBV18	-	TRBJ1-2	-	TGTGCCAGCTCACCAGACAGCAACTATGGCTACACCTTC	CASSPDSNYGYTF
TRBV29-1	TRBD1	TRBJ2-3	-	TGCAGCGTCCTTGGGGGACAGGGGGTGGATACGCAGTATTTT	CSVLGGQGVDTQYF
TRBV3-1/TRBV3-2	TRBD2	TRBJ2-2	-	TGTGCCAGCAGCCAAGTGGGAGGGAGAACGAACACCGGGGAGCTGTTTTTT	CASSQVGGRTNTGELFF
TRBV6-4	-	TRBJ2-1	-	TGTGCCAGCAGTGTCTCCCAGGGTACCTACAATGAGCAGTTCTTC	CASSVSQGTYNEQFF
TRBV6-1	-	TRBJ2-2	-	TGTGCCAGCAGTGAAGCGGCGACAGCGAACACCGGGGAGCTGTTTTTT	CASSEAATANTGELFF
TRBV12-1	-	TRBJ2-3	-	TGTGCCAGCAGCTTTTTGGCTGGGGCAGACACAGATACGCAGTATTTT	CASSFLAGADTDTQYF
TRBV7-2	TRBD2	TRBJ2-3	-	TGTGCCAGCAGCTTGCTAGCGGGGGTCCCTCGGGATACGCAGTATTTT	CASSLLAGVPRDTQYF
TRBV9	-	TRBJ1-3	-	TGTGCCAGCAGCCCGGCGGGAACTGGAAACACCATATATTTT	CASSPAGTGNTIYF
TRBV15	TRBD1	TRBJ1-5	-	TGTGCCACCAGCAGGGGACAGCCCAATCAGCCCCAGCATTTT	CATSRGQPNQPQHF
TRBV2	TRBD1	TRBJ2-5	-	TGTGCCAGCAGTGAAGCGCTTCGGGGACAGGGGCTCTACTTC	CASSEALRGQGLYF
TRBV6-2/TRBV6-3	-	TRBJ1-2	-	TGTGCCAGCAGTCCGGAGAGTTACTATGGCTACACCTTC	CASSPESYYGYTF
TRBV19	TRBD1	TRBJ1-5	few	TGTGCCAGTAGTATCCCCCCGACAGGGGCTCAGCCCCAGCATTTT	CASSIPPTGAQPQHF
TRBV5-1	TRBD1	TRBJ1-2	-	TGCGCCAGCAGCCCGAGCTGGACAGGGTTTGGCGATGGCTACACCTTC	CASSPSWTGFGDGYTF
TRBV29-1	TRBD1	TRBJ2-7	-	TGCAGCGTTGGCCTCAGACAGGGACGCGAGCAGTACTTC	CSVGLRQGREQYF
TRBV11-2	TRBD2	TRBJ2-1	few	TGTGCCAGCAGCTTATACGCGAGGGCTAGCGGGCGAGACAATGAGCAGTTCTTC	CASSLYARASGRDNEQFF
TRBV6-5	TRBD1	TRBJ1-1	-	TGTGCCAGCAGTTACCCAGGACAGGGGGCAACTGAAGCTTTCTTT	CASSYPGQGATEAFF
TRBV29-1	TRBD1	TRBJ1-1	few	TGCAGCGCAGGACCGGGACAGGGAATGACGACTGAAGCTTTCTTT	CSAGPGQGMTTEAFF
TRBV5-1	-	TRBJ1-2	-	TGCGCCAGCAACCCCGACGGGGGTCGAGCTAACTATGGCTACACCTTC	CASNPDGGRANYGYTF
TRBV5-4	-	TRBJ1-3	-	TGTGCCAGCAGCTTGGCAGGCTCTGGAAACACCATATATTTT	CASSLAGSGNTIYF